This T cell receptor (beta chain) stems from a study of shared T cell receptors in the human thymus. Profiling relied on immunoSEQ multiplex PCR, and the TCRdb table lists in-frame clones only, not all of them. This sample has roughly 700,000 clones, with roughly 90% found just once. The length of the CDR3 is 19 residues. Between the trimmed V and J ends, which lost 6 bases and 0 bases, there was a span of 24 bases. CDR1 and CDR2 from the germline V gene are SGHDN and FVKESK. These data were also reused for a study on human thymus T cells. This second study says: Infants, healthy and Finnish, who were having corrective surgery for congenital heart defects served as donors. In unrelated individuals, thymic repertoires overlapped highly, according to related research.

The material sequenced was thymocytes. This clonotype was obtained from a boy in the first two years of life with a congenital heart defect. The chain combines TRBV14 with TRBJ1-3; possibly TRBD1 for D (6 bases). In DNA, the CDR3 is TGTGCCAGCAGTGGGGAAGAGATTCGGGACACGAGCTCTGGAAACACCATATATTTT. The encoded protein is CASSGEEIRDTSSGNTIYF.